These T cell receptor beta chains were read from a single sample in a study of shared clonotypes between healthy human individuals. Sequencing used immunoSEQ multiplex PCR; TCRdb keeps in-frame clones, though not all of them. The sample includes roughly 1,000,000 clones, 75% to 80% of them seen just once. Material: memory CD4+ T cells from PBMCs. These receptors came from a man between 18 and 29 years old in good health. Some clones in this sample may be carry-over from other donors' samples. CDR3s include the opening cysteine and the closing phenylalanine or tryptophan. The D gene is left open where the match is weak. Size values are once, few and many counts, or a class for expanded clones, and some rows have none.

d_call	v_call	clone_size	j_call	cdr3_aa	cdr3_nt
-	TRBV4-1	-	TRBJ2-7	CASSPLLQSSYEQYF	TGCGCCAGCAGCCCCCTCTTACAGAGCTCCTACGAGCAGTACTTC
-	TRBV10-1	-	TRBJ1-1	CASSEDPGTTEAFF	TGCGCCAGCAGTGAGGATCCAGGGACCACTGAAGCTTTCTTT
-	TRBV30	-	TRBJ1-5	CAWSYTGNQPQHF	TGTGCCTGGAGTTATACGGGCAATCAGCCCCAGCATTTT
-	TRBV7-9	-	TRBJ2-6	CASSSRQISGANVLTF	TGTGCCAGCAGCAGCAGACAGATCTCTGGGGCCAACGTCCTGACTTTC
-	TRBV7-2	few	TRBJ1-2	CASSLQGSGYTF	TGTGCCAGCAGCCTCCAGGGAAGTGGCTACACCTTC
TRBD1	TRBV5-5	-	TRBJ2-7	CASSPDRGRWYEQYF	TGTGCCAGCAGCCCGGACAGGGGCAGGTGGTACGAGCAGTACTTC
TRBD2	TRBV7-3	-	TRBJ2-7	CASSSSGSYEQYF	TGTGCCAGCAGCTCTAGCGGGTCCTACGAGCAGTACTTC
-	TRBV6-1	-	TRBJ2-1	CASNPETYTEQFF	TGTGCCAGCAACCCTGAGACCTACACTGAGCAGTTCTTC
TRBD1	TRBV5-4	once	TRBJ1-2	CASSLGGPGQASGYTF	TGTGCCAGCAGCTTGGGAGGCCCGGGACAGGCCTCTGGCTACACCTTC
-	TRBV30	-	TRBJ1-5	CACGQNNQPQHF	TGTGCCTGCGGACAGAACAATCAGCCCCAGCATTTT
TRBD2	TRBV7-9	-	TRBJ2-7	CASSLRTSGSYEQYF	TGTGCCAGCAGCTTAAGGACTAGCGGCTCCTACGAGCAGTACTTC
TRBD1	TRBV10-2	-	TRBJ2-1	CASSDWAGGNEQFF	TGCGCCAGCAGTGATTGGGCAGGGGGCAATGAGCAGTTCTTC
TRBD2	TRBV7-3	-	TRBJ2-3	CASSRGVIGTDTQYF	TGTGCCAGCAGCCGGGGGGTGATTGGCACAGATACGCAGTATTTT
-	TRBV5-1	-	TRBJ2-7	CASSLGPWRREQYF	TGCGCCAGCAGCTTGGGTCCCTGGCGGCGGGAGCAGTACTTC
-	TRBV20-1	-	TRBJ2-7	CSASPVGEQYF	TGCAGTGCTAGTCCCGTGGGCGAGCAGTACTTC
-	TRBV2	-	TRBJ2-5	CASTGGAGETQYF	TGTGCCAGCACAGGAGGGGCGGGGGAGACCCAGTACTTC
TRBD1	TRBV10-3	-	TRBJ2-7	CAIRTTGEPHEQYF	TGTGCCATCAGGACGACAGGGGAGCCCCACGAGCAGTACTTC
-	TRBV7-2	-	TRBJ2-2	CASARGVTGELFF	TGTGCCAGCGCCAGAGGGGTCACCGGGGAGCTGTTTTTT
-	TRBV5-6	-	TRBJ2-1	CATSRRLPGLNEQFF	TGTGCCACCTCAAGACGGCTGCCCGGCCTAAATGAGCAGTTCTTC
TRBD1	TRBV7-3	-	TRBJ2-2	CASRKTGGNTGELFF	TGTGCCAGCAGAAAGACAGGGGGCAACACCGGGGAGCTGTTTTTT
TRBD2	TRBV15	few	TRBJ2-7	CATSRDPGLAGEQYF	TGTGCCACCAGCAGAGATCCGGGACTAGCGGGTGAGCAGTACTTC
TRBD2	TRBV5-1	-	TRBJ2-3	CASSSTSERRDTQYF	TGCGCCAGCAGTTCGACTAGCGAGAGACGTGATACGCAGTATTTT
-	TRBV28	-	TRBJ1-4	CASSQGRSEKLFF	TGTGCCAGCTCTCAGGGGAGGAGTGAAAAACTGTTTTTT
TRBD1	TRBV28	-	TRBJ2-5	CASSLAGGGKETQYF	TGTGCCAGCAGTTTAGCAGGGGGTGGGAAAGAGACCCAGTACTTC
-	TRBV7-9	-	TRBJ2-3	CASSLGTDTQYF	TGTGCCAGCAGTCTAGGCACAGATACGCAGTATTTT
-	TRBV7-2	-	TRBJ2-1	CASRRDRPNEQFF	TGTGCCAGCAGACGTGACAGACCCAATGAGCAGTTCTTC
-	TRBV6-5	-	TRBJ2-3	CASRLQRTGVDTQYF	TGTGCCAGCAGATTACAGCGAACCGGGGTAGATACGCAGTATTTT
-	TRBV11-1	few	TRBJ1-1	CASSLSGTNTEAFF	TGTGCCAGCAGCTTATCTGGGACGAACACTGAAGCTTTCTTT
-	TRBV9	-	TRBJ1-5	CASSAGGQPQHF	TGTGCCAGCAGCGCCGGGGGACAGCCCCAGCATTTT
-	TRBV6-5	once	TRBJ1-5	CASSPGILSNQPQHF	TGTGCCAGCAGCCCTGGAATCCTTAGCAATCAGCCCCAGCATTTT
TRBD1	TRBV2	once	TRBJ2-3	CASSVDRGSDTQYF	TGTGCCAGCAGTGTGGACAGGGGGTCAGATACGCAGTATTTT
-	TRBV7-9	-	TRBJ2-4	CASSILRQENIQYF	TGTGCCAGCAGCATACTTCGACAGGAAAACATTCAGTACTTC
-	TRBV5-3	few	TRBJ2-6	CARSLGAGANVLTF	TGTGCCAGAAGCTTGGGAGCTGGGGCCAACGTCCTGACTTTC
TRBD2	TRBV5-6	-	TRBJ2-3	CASSSLAGADTQYF	TGTGCCAGCAGCTCACTAGCGGGAGCAGATACGCAGTATTTT
-	TRBV27	-	TRBJ2-2	CASSLGGYGTGELFF	TGTGCCAGCAGTTTGGGCGGGTACGGCACCGGGGAGCTGTTTTTT
-	TRBV5-6	-	TRBJ1-3	CASSLSGRVEGNTIYF	TGTGCCAGCAGCTTGTCCGGCAGGGTTGAGGGAAACACCATATATTTT
-	TRBV9	-	TRBJ2-2	CASSVLGSTGELFF	TGTGCCAGCAGCGTACTGGGGAGCACCGGGGAGCTGTTTTTT
-	TRBV30	many	TRBJ2-7	CAWSRDKPTEQYF	TGTGCCTGGAGCCGGGACAAACCTACCGAGCAGTACTTC
-	TRBV5-4	-	TRBJ2-5	CASSPDPQETQYF	TGTGCCAGCAGCCCGGACCCACAAGAGACCCAGTACTTC
-	TRBV6-5	-	TRBJ2-7	CASSYSRPYEQYF	TGTGCCAGCAGTTACTCTCGGCCTTACGAGCAGTACTTC
-	TRBV7-2	-	TRBJ1-2	CASSSRALRDYGYTF	TGTGCCAGCAGCTCCAGGGCACTTAGGGACTATGGCTACACCTTC
-	TRBV6-1	-	TRBJ2-3	CASSGRLADTQYF	TGTGCCAGCAGTGGACGACTAGCAGATACGCAGTATTTT
-	TRBV6-6	-	TRBJ2-6	CASSSSSTGANVLTF	TGTGCCAGCAGTTCTTCTTCTACTGGGGCCAACGTCCTGACTTTC
TRBD1	TRBV29-1	-	TRBJ1-3	CSVGRGENTIYF	TGCAGCGTGGGCAGGGGGGAAAACACCATATATTTT
-	TRBV4-3	-	TRBJ1-2	CASSQEVTAYGYTF	TGCGCCAGCAGCCAAGAGGTGACAGCGTATGGCTACACCTTC
TRBD1	TRBV19	-	TRBJ1-3	CASTDRGRNTIYF	TGTGCCAGTACTGACAGGGGCAGAAACACCATATATTTT
-	TRBV2	-	TRBJ2-1	CASSGGTQGFDEQFF	TGTGCCAGCAGTGGCGGGACTCAAGGATTCGATGAGCAGTTCTTC
-	TRBV2	many	TRBJ1-1	CASSEDPGKEAFF	TGTGCCAGCAGTGAAGATCCAGGGAAGGAAGCTTTCTTT
TRBD2	TRBV11-3	-	TRBJ2-1	CASSSRAGEAYNEQFF	TGTGCCAGCAGCTCGAGAGCGGGAGAGGCCTACAATGAGCAGTTCTTC
-	TRBV14	-	TRBJ2-1	CASSPEGPNNEQFF	TGTGCCAGCAGCCCCGAGGGGCCGAATAATGAGCAGTTCTTC
TRBD1	TRBV7-3	-	TRBJ2-2	CASSLRTGNTGELFF	TGTGCCAGCAGCTTACGGACAGGGAACACCGGGGAGCTGTTTTTT
-	TRBV6-5	-	TRBJ2-1	CASSLNRLLMDEQFF	TGTGCCAGCAGTTTGAACAGGCTTTTGATGGATGAGCAGTTCTTC
-	TRBV28	-	TRBJ1-1	CASSLAGGDTEAFF	TGTGCCAGCAGTTTAGCGGGGGGAGACACTGAAGCTTTCTTT
-	TRBV27	-	TRBJ2-3	CASSRNKGDTQYF	TGTGCCAGCAGTCGGAATAAGGGAGATACGCAGTATTTT
-	TRBV7-9	few	TRBJ1-2	CASSLATGPYGYTF	TGTGCCAGCAGCTTAGCCACAGGGCCGTATGGCTACACCTTC
-	TRBV30	-	TRBJ2-5	CAWSPLGALSQETQYF	TGTGCCTGGAGCCCCCTGGGGGCACTTTCACAAGAGACCCAGTACTTC
-	TRBV29-1	few	TRBJ2-5	CSVEGELRETQYF	TGCAGCGTTGAAGGCGAGTTGCGAGAGACCCAGTACTTC
-	TRBV7-6	-	TRBJ2-3	CASSLAGRTDTQYF	TGTGCCAGCAGCTTAGCGGGGAGGACAGATACGCAGTATTTT